This T cell receptor beta chain was sequenced during a study of long-term antiretroviral therapy in people with HIV. Looking at the study overall: Some samples came about a decade before the 2015 immediate-ART recommendation, and these were the earliest.

All donors provided no fewer than one pre-ART and no fewer than two post-ART PBMC samples. Broader study findings: Relative to transplant donor controls, diversity remained lower despite increasing after ART. Blood dating 2004 to 2017 may reflect older ART regimens.

Researchers ran immunoSEQ v3.0 at survey level. Clones were read by immunoSEQ multiplex PCR, and TCRdb kept only the in-frame ones, dropping some. Among some 17,000 clones, about 78% were seen once, and the ten largest hold approximately 12%. Of note for this clone: Its antigen is unidentified.

This specimen consisted of unsorted PBMCs, obtained about 3.3 years after starting antiretroviral therapy. The receptor was derived from a woman in her forties with HIV.

The CDR3 DNA is TGCGCCAGCTCGGACGTAATTGCAACTAATGAAAAACTGTTTTTT. Its protein product is CASSDVIATNEKLFF. This sequence joins TRBV10-2 and TRBJ1-4; D remains ambiguous. The V end was cut by 8 bases, the J end by 0 bases, with 13 bases between. The CDR3 is 15 residues long. Germline V lookup: CDR1 WSHSY, CDR2 SAAADI.